The present T cell receptor (beta chain) was sequenced within a study of blood T cell repertoires in COVID-19. Across the whole study: From T cells, B-cell-depleted T cells, or PBMCs came the material, which was cDNA or gDNA.

J was trimmed by 2 bases and V by 3 bases; bases with no gene match: 7. The CDR3 extends over 15 amino acids. The germline V gene has CDR1 SGHKS and CDR2 YYEKEE (reference sequence). Using immunoSEQ multiplex PCR, the repertoire was profiled, and TCRdb retains in-frame clones only, with some absent. The sample yields some 240,000 clones, roughly 84% seen once. The TCR comes from a woman in her forties who had recovered from COVID-19. The sequencing input was peripheral blood. The chain carries TRBV5-5 and TRBJ2-7; 8 bases agree with TRBD2. CDR3 sequence: CASSSGGGTTYEQYF. The CDR3 DNA sequence: TGTGCCAGCAGCTCAGGCGGGGGGACGACCTACGAGCAGTACTTC.